This T cell receptor (beta chain) was captured in a study of blood T cell repertoires in COVID-19. Data came from immunoSEQ multiplex PCR; TCRdb stores just in-frame clones and leaves some out. The table has fewer than 70,000 clones, 65% to 90% seen once. The CDR3 consists of 14 residues. The V gene lost 1 base and the J gene lost 6 bases, with 12 bases spanning the gap. Germline CDR1 is SNHLY and CDR2 is FYNNEI. The chain employs TRBV2 and TRBJ1-1; D gene ambiguous. Sequencing was done on a sample of peripheral blood. The source of this sequence is a woman in her sixties or seventies with acute or convalescent COVID-19. The CDR3 sequence: CASSEDWAGAEAFF. CDR3 nucleotide sequence: TGTGCCAGCAGTGAAGATTGGGCTGGCGCTGAAGCTTTCTTT.